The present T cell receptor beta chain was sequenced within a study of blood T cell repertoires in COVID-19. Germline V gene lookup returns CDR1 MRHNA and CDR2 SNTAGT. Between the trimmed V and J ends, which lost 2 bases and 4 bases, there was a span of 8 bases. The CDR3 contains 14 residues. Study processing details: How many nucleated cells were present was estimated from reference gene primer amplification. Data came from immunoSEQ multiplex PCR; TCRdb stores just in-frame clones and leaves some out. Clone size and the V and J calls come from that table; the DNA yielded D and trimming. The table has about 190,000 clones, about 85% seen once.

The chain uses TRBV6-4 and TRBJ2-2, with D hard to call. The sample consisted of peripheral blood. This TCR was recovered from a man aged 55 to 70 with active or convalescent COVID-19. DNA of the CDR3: TGTGCCAGCAGTGACAAAACCGGCACCGGGGAGCTGTTTTTT. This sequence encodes CASSDKTGTGELFF.